Listed below are T cell receptor beta chains from one sample, sequenced in a study of blood T cells in healthy people across ages. TCRdb re-called the 5' RACE reads through MiXCR, storing one row per CDR3 protein. Of 700,000 to 850,000 distinct CDR3 sequences listed, 50% to 65% were seen once; the top ten hold approximately 40%. The source material was blood. These TCRs come from a man aged 80 or over in good health. Both conserved end residues are part of each CDR3. The order of the fields is J gene, V gene, CDR3 protein.

j_call: TRBJ2-5
v_call: TRBV28
cdr3_aa: CASRPTEKETQYF

j_call: TRBJ1-6
v_call: TRBV5-1
cdr3_aa: CASRASENSPLHF

j_call: TRBJ2-3
v_call: TRBV29-1
cdr3_aa: CSVPDRGRYAYF

j_call: TRBJ1-2
v_call: TRBV20-1
cdr3_aa: CSARVEFWAGGARNGYTF

j_call: TRBJ1-2
v_call: TRBV27
cdr3_aa: CASSEGGTYGYTF

j_call: TRBJ2-3
v_call: TRBV2
cdr3_aa: CARGGDPDTRTDTQYF

j_call: TRBJ2-1
v_call: TRBV4-2
cdr3_aa: CASSPGLAGGPDEQFF

j_call: TRBJ1-2
v_call: TRBV25-1
cdr3_aa: CASSESGRGNGYTF

j_call: TRBJ2-3
v_call: TRBV25-1
cdr3_aa: CASSGQGRGHRYAYF

j_call: TRBJ2-1
v_call: TRBV20-1
cdr3_aa: CSARGEAGASYNEQFF

j_call: TRBJ1-5
v_call: TRBV12-3/TRBV12-4
cdr3_aa: CASSHPPTGARDQPQHF

j_call: TRBJ2-1
v_call: TRBV6-5
cdr3_aa: CASSYSSGSGYNEQFF

j_call: TRBJ1-4
v_call: TRBV4-1
cdr3_aa: CASSQAGVVGEKLFF

j_call: -
v_call: TRBV12-3/TRBV12-4
cdr3_aa: CASSLGRIEQYF

j_call: TRBJ2-7
v_call: TRBV20-1
cdr3_aa: CSATLPGLNSLSSYEQYF

j_call: TRBJ2-7
v_call: TRBV2
cdr3_aa: CASTFDRASYEQYF

j_call: TRBJ2-3
v_call: TRBV6-6
cdr3_aa: CASSDSPGRYAYF

j_call: TRBJ2-1
v_call: TRBV20-1
cdr3_aa: CSARDLGTEQFF

j_call: TRBJ2-3
v_call: TRBV6-1
cdr3_aa: CASSEADRWGVRGRDAYF

j_call: TRBJ1-2
v_call: TRBV20-1
cdr3_aa: CSARDGGSANYGYTF

j_call: TRBJ2-7
v_call: TRBV6-5
cdr3_aa: CASSYSSGRSSYEQYF

j_call: TRBJ2-5
v_call: TRBV5-4
cdr3_aa: CASRRELASQETQYF

j_call: TRBJ2-5
v_call: TRBV21-1
cdr3_aa: CASSKSEETGDHGQYF

j_call: TRBJ2-7
v_call: TRBV29-1
cdr3_aa: CSAVRDSEQYF

j_call: -
v_call: TRBV7-2
cdr3_aa: CASSLGAGSSYNEQYF

j_call: TRBJ2-3
v_call: TRBV11-2
cdr3_aa: CASSLSLYLRGDTQYF

j_call: TRBJ1-2
v_call: TRBV10-3
cdr3_aa: CAISESADRGRGYTF

j_call: -
v_call: TRBV5-1
cdr3_aa: CASSAGQTAIPYEQYF

j_call: TRBJ2-1
v_call: TRBV20-1
cdr3_aa: CSASVLAGGRGGQFF

j_call: TRBJ2-3
v_call: TRBV4-1
cdr3_aa: CASRPFVLVQDTQYF

j_call: TRBJ1-5
v_call: TRBV11-2
cdr3_aa: CASSLVANFGSSRQGNQPQHF

j_call: TRBJ2-3
v_call: TRBV5-1
cdr3_aa: CASCQGSFTDTQYF

j_call: TRBJ2-3
v_call: TRBV11-2
cdr3_aa: CASTGTSGRDAYF

j_call: TRBJ2-1
v_call: TRBV7-9
cdr3_aa: CASSPWGGSYNEQFF

j_call: TRBJ2-1
v_call: TRBV20-1
cdr3_aa: CSAKPGLAGVFKEQFF

j_call: TRBJ2-7
v_call: TRBV20-1
cdr3_aa: CSVTSGSGRAREQYF

j_call: TRBJ2-3
v_call: TRBV11-2
cdr3_aa: CASSLVQGRALYAYF

j_call: TRBJ2-7
v_call: TRBV28
cdr3_aa: CASSLGAPTGTYEQYF

j_call: TRBJ2-5
v_call: TRBV20-1
cdr3_aa: CSARVGTAVRETQYF

j_call: TRBJ2-6
v_call: TRBV7-9
cdr3_aa: CASTRQALSSGANVLTF

j_call: TRBJ2-5
v_call: TRBV6-6
cdr3_aa: CASTRSLEETQYF

j_call: TRBJ2-1
v_call: TRBV9
cdr3_aa: CASSIGLAGYNEQFF

j_call: TRBJ2-1
v_call: TRBV7-8
cdr3_aa: CASSLRDFSYNEQFF

j_call: TRBJ2-5
v_call: TRBV5-6
cdr3_aa: CASSPSGTGWTGGETQYF

j_call: TRBJ2-1
v_call: TRBV7-3
cdr3_aa: CASSWGADYNEQFF

j_call: TRBJ2-2
v_call: TRBV7-6
cdr3_aa: CASSLASGIKGEELFF

j_call: TRBJ2-5
v_call: TRBV5-1
cdr3_aa: CASSLGRGSQQYF

j_call: TRBJ2-1
v_call: TRBV5-6
cdr3_aa: CASSLYSVIAGGGEQFF

j_call: TRBJ1-1
v_call: TRBV3-1
cdr3_aa: CASSQEWTRERVAFF

j_call: TRBJ1-2
v_call: TRBV10-3
cdr3_aa: CAISDPPGTGRDGYTF

j_call: TRBJ2-7
v_call: TRBV6-6
cdr3_aa: CASTLAPALYEQYF

j_call: TRBJ2-1
v_call: TRBV7-2
cdr3_aa: CASSLRLADNEQFF

j_call: TRBJ2-7
v_call: TRBV25-1
cdr3_aa: CASNQGGLPYEQYF

j_call: TRBJ2-2
v_call: TRBV4-2
cdr3_aa: CASSTLGAGGVTGELFF